The rows below give T cell receptor beta chains drawn from one sample of a study of shared clonotypes between healthy human individuals. The table came from immunoSEQ multiplex PCR; TCRdb's copy has only in-frame clones and leaves some out. The repertoire has over 400,000 clones, 90% to 97% of them found once; the top ten carry under 0.065%. The sequencing input was naive CD4+ T cells sorted from blood. Receptors originate from a woman aged 30 to 39 in good health. Each CDR3 is given with its conserved first and last residue.

TRBV28	TRBJ2-3	CASSSPQVSTDTQYF
TRBV7-9	TRBJ1-2	CASSQRDARYGYTF
TRBV5-1	TRBJ2-3	CASSFQLASTDTQYF
TRBV7-6	TRBJ2-2	CASSSTGLVGAGELFF
TRBV5-1	TRBJ2-2	CASSTGTSGTTGELFF
TRBV7-9	TRBJ2-1	CASSPPSYNEQFF
TRBV6-1	TRBJ1-5	CATSTESNQPQHF
TRBV19	TRBJ1-1	CASSSLGKNTEAFF
TRBV2	TRBJ2-5	CASRRTEQETQYF
TRBV7-6	TRBJ2-2	CASSLAGNTGELFF
TRBV5-1	TRBJ1-1	CASNPQPLNTEAFF
TRBV5-1	TRBJ2-3	CASSLANGLADAVDTQYF
TRBV2	TRBJ1-5	CASSEGNRPSQPQHF
TRBV5-1	TRBJ2-7	CASSFSGGSYEQYF
TRBV7-9	TRBJ2-1	CASSLGPSGMHEQFF
TRBV27	TRBJ2-7	CASSPQGSPYEQYF